The 7 T cell receptor beta chains given below trace back to one sample, sequenced in a study of T cell responses to AZD1222 COVID-19 vaccine (dated by TCRdb to the early 2020s). In the paper's terms, the time point label means: sample from adult after SARS-CoV-2 infection, after symptom onset. The library was prepared using the immunoSEQ multiplex PCR assay. TCRdb mirrors the immuneACCESS table, restricted to in-frame sequences. Some clones are absent from its copies; in checked studies, under half trace to an unresolved V gene, and the reason for the others is unknown. This sample is represented by more than 150,000 clones; approximately 90% of them were singletons. The ten largest account for more than 6.5% of the sample. Material: peripheral blood, obtained after recovery from COVID-19. The receptor source for this set is an adult who had recovered from COVID-19.

The chain combines TRBV21-1 with TRBJ1-1. TRBV21-1 is deemed a pseudogene. The CDR3 is 16 residues long. The CDR3 DNA follows: TGTGCCAGCAACCCTCTGGCGGGGCACCTAAACACTGAAGCTTTCTTT. The encoded protein is CASNPLAGHLNTEAFF.

This rearrangement joins TRBV5-1 to TRBJ1-1; possibly TRBD1 for D (5 bases). The CDR3 totals 14 residues. V lost 5 bases to trimming and J lost 1 base, with 12 bases between them. Germline lookup yields CDR1 SGHRS and CDR2 YFSETQ. The CDR3 spells CASSPDRPNTEAFF. The CDR3 bases are TGCGCCAGCAGTCCCGACAGACCGAACACTGAAGCTTTCTTT.

The chain has TRBV28 and TRBJ1-2; a possible D gene is TRBD1 (6 bases). The CDR3 is 14 residues long. The V gene's germline CDR1 is MDHEN and CDR2 SYDVKM. V was clipped by 4 bases and J by 5 bases, with 14 bases between them. CDR3 bases: TGTGCCAGCAGTTACCCGGACAGTGGTTATGGCTACACCTTC. Translated: CASSYPDSGYGYTF.

V is TRBV14 and J is TRBJ1-3; D ambiguous. The ends were cut back, 4 bases at V and 0 bases at J, with 10 bases in the middle. Germline V gene data show CDR1 as SGHDN and CDR2 as FVKESK. CDR3 size: 15 residues. CDR3 in DNA: TGTGCCAGCAGCCCCCTAGGATACTCTGGAAACACCATATATTTT. This gives the protein CASSPLGYSGNTIYF.

The CDR3 sequence: CASSQDPGSRLQETQYF. The CDR3 DNA follows: TGTGCCAGCAGCCAAGACCCCGGCAGCCGGCTCCAAGAGACCCAGTACTTC. This rearrangement joins TRBV3-1 (or the pseudogene TRBV3-2) to TRBJ2-5; D call uncertain. The CDR3 length is 17 residues. Germline V gives CDR1 LGHDT, CDR2 YNNKEL (reference sequence). V was shortened by 0 bases and J by 1 base, with 15 bases between the two germline ends.

This clone was counted between two and nine times. The chain joins TRBV3-1 (or the pseudogene TRBV3-2) to TRBJ1-1; D ambiguous. The germline CDR1 and CDR2 sequences are LGHDT and YNNKEL (reference sequence). V lost 1 base and J 7 bases, leaving 7 bases between the germline ends. The CDR3 contains 12 residues. The chain's CDR3 is CASSQAAGEAFF. CDR3 DNA: TGTGCCAGCAGCCAAGCGGCGGGTGAAGCTTTCTTT.

V usage is TRBV20-1 and J usage is TRBJ1-2, with D maybe TRBD1 (5 bases). Looked up from germline, CDR1 is DFQATT and CDR2 is SNEGSKA (reference sequence). This CDR3 contains 11 residues. V was pared by 6 bases and J by 8 bases, with 13 bases between. CDR3 sequence: CSAPTWGGYTF. The DNA for the CDR3 is TGCAGTGCCCCGACCTGGGGCGGCTACACCTTC.